These T cell receptor beta chains were read from a single sample in a study of T cells after yellow fever vaccination. TCRdb reprocessed the 5' RACE reads with MiXCR, giving one entry per CDR3 protein. The repertoire holds around 300,000 distinct CDR3 sequences, about an eighth seen once, with about 0.51% in the top ten. Specimen: CD4+ T cells sorted from PBMCs, collected 45 days after the yellow fever booster vaccination. All receptors come from a man aged 25 to 45 who received the YFV17D yellow fever vaccine. CDR3s include the opening cysteine and the closing phenylalanine or tryptophan. A D gene is named only where the DNA matches it firmly. A clone size is listed for some rows: how often the clone was seen (once, few, many), or a class if it is expanded.

j_gene,v_gene,d_gene,abundance,CDR3aa,CDR3nt
TRBJ2-2,TRBV6-5,NA,few,CASSYLGSTGELFF,TGTGCCAGCAGTTACCTAGGATCAACCGGGGAGCTGTTTTTT
TRBJ1-1,TRBV7-7,NA,few,CASSTQMNTEAFF,TGTGCCAGCAGCACCCAAATGAACACTGAAGCTTTCTTT
TRBJ2-7,TRBV7-2,NA,few,CASSLSGGPSEQYF,TGTGCCAGCAGCTTGTCCGGAGGGCCTAGCGAGCAGTACTTC
TRBJ1-5,TRBV5-6,NA,NA,CASSLDRPPEQPQHF,TGTGCCAGCAGCTTGGACAGACCCCCGGAGCAGCCCCAGCATTTT
TRBJ2-1,TRBV28,TRBD1,NA,CASSWDSYNEQFF,TGTGCCAGCAGTTGGGACAGCTACAATGAGCAGTTCTTC
TRBJ2-1,TRBV5-1,TRBD2,few,CASRPVSGSSYNEQFF,TGCGCCAGCAGACCTGTTAGCGGGAGCTCCTACAATGAGCAGTTCTTC
TRBJ2-7,TRBV5-1,NA,NA,CASSSIERLYEQYF,TGCGCCAGCAGTTCTATCGAACGTTTATACGAGCAGTACTTC
TRBJ2-7,TRBV6-5,NA,many,CASSKSSYEQYF,TGTGCCAGCAGTAAATCCTCCTACGAGCAGTACTTC
TRBJ1-2,TRBV20-1,NA,NA,CSARRDLYGYTF,TGCAGTGCTAGACGGGACCTCTATGGCTACACCTTC
TRBJ2-3,TRBV14,TRBD2,NA,CASNQVAGTDTQYF,TGTGCCAGCAACCAGGTAGCGGGTACAGATACGCAGTATTTT
TRBJ2-7,TRBV6-1,TRBD2,few,CASTPGLAYEQYF,TGTGCCAGCACTCCGGGACTAGCCTACGAGCAGTACTTC
TRBJ2-5,TRBV6-5,NA,NA,CASSYREGETQYF,TGTGCCAGCAGTTACAGGGAAGGAGAGACCCAGTACTTC
TRBJ2-7,TRBV20-1,NA,NA,CSAYGLGKRSSYEQYF,TGCAGTGCTTACGGTTTAGGGAAGCGGAGCTCCTACGAGCAGTACTTC
TRBJ2-7,TRBV28,TRBD1,few,CASSFWQGAYEQYF,TGTGCCAGCAGTTTTTGGCAGGGGGCTTACGAGCAGTACTTC
TRBJ2-3,TRBV7-8,TRBD2,few,CASSLVVSGTASTDTQYF,TGTGCCAGCAGCTTAGTGGTTAGCGGGACCGCTAGCACAGATACGCAGTATTTT
TRBJ2-1,TRBV7-2,NA,few,CASSSFVDEQFF,TGTGCCAGCAGCTCGTTCGTGGATGAGCAGTTCTTC
TRBJ2-7,TRBV6-5,TRBD1,NA,CASRGRGYEQYF,TGTGCCAGCAGGGGCAGGGGGTACGAGCAGTACTTC
TRBJ2-3,TRBV6-1,TRBD1,NA,CASRLQGSDTQYF,TGTGCCAGCAGGCTACAGGGGTCAGATACGCAGTATTTT
TRBJ1-2,TRBV10-3,TRBD1,few,CAIKGGGDGYTF,TGTGCCATCAAAGGGGGCGGGGATGGCTACACCTTC
TRBJ2-5,TRBV7-2,TRBD2,NA,CASSSGLAGVNGETQYF,TGTGCCAGCAGCTCAGGACTAGCGGGAGTAAACGGGGAGACCCAGTACTTC
TRBJ1-2,TRBV20-1,NA,NA,CSARLDTPYGYTF,TGCAGTGCTAGACTCGACACCCCCTATGGCTACACCTTC
TRBJ2-5,TRBV10-3,TRBD1,few,CAISNRDRQETQYF,TGTGCCATCAGTAACCGGGACAGGCAAGAGACCCAGTACTTC
TRBJ1-2,TRBV10-3,TRBD1,few,CAISDRGDGYTF,TGTGCCATCTCAGACAGGGGGGATGGCTACACCTTC
TRBJ2-3,TRBV9,NA,NA,CASSAGTYTDTQYF,TGTGCCAGCAGCGCAGGGACTTACACAGATACGCAGTATTTT
TRBJ2-5,TRBV7-9,NA,few,CASSQDSYQETQYF,TGTGCCAGCAGCCAGGACAGCTACCAAGAGACCCAGTACTTC
TRBJ2-5,TRBV20-1,NA,few,CSARDFGKTTLYF,TGCAGTGCTAGAGATTTTGGAAAGACTACACTCTACTTC
TRBJ1-2,TRBV20-1,NA,NA,CSARGITDYGYTF,TGCAGTGCTAGGGGAATCACAGACTATGGCTACACCTTC
TRBJ1-2,TRBV20-1,NA,few,CSADRGENGYTF,TGCAGTGCTGATAGGGGGGAGAATGGCTACACCTTC
TRBJ2-7,TRBV6-1,NA,few,CASRRAGSSYEQYF,TGTGCCAGCAGAAGAGCGGGTTCCTCCTACGAGCAGTACTTC
TRBJ2-1,TRBV10-1,NA,many,CASSGTIYGEQFF,TGCGCCAGCAGTGGGACCATATACGGTGAGCAGTTCTTC
TRBJ2-5,TRBV12-3/TRBV12-4,NA,few,CASGQLQETQYF,TGTGCCTCGGGGCAGCTCCAAGAGACCCAGTACTTC
TRBJ1-3,TRBV12-3/TRBV12-4,NA,few,CASTPRDGNTIYF,TGTGCCAGCACCCCCAGGGATGGAAACACCATATATTTT
TRBJ2-7,TRBV5-5,NA,NA,CASRASADYEQYF,TGTGCCAGCAGGGCTAGCGCAGACTACGAGCAGTACTTC
TRBJ2-7,TRBV29-1,NA,many,CSVGHNPYEQYF,TGCAGCGTTGGACATAACCCCTACGAGCAGTACTTC
TRBJ2-1,TRBV27,TRBD2,NA,CASTQGTSGRGEQFF,TGTGCCAGCACCCAGGGGACTAGCGGGAGAGGTGAGCAGTTCTTC
TRBJ2-5,TRBV11-1,NA,NA,CASTKVGEETQYF,TGTGCCAGCACCAAAGTAGGAGAAGAGACCCAGTACTTC
TRBJ1-5,TRBV20-1,TRBD1,few,CSAYQGDNQPQHF,TGCAGTGCTTATCAGGGGGACAATCAGCCCCAGCATTTT
TRBJ2-2,TRBV5-1,NA,NA,CASSLGTTRTGELFF,TGCGCCAGCAGCTTGGGGACCACTCGGACCGGGGAGCTGTTTTTT
TRBJ1-5,TRBV20-1,NA,few,CSALLGGRDQPQHF,TGCAGTGCCCTATTGGGAGGGAGGGATCAGCCCCAGCATTTT
TRBJ2-5,TRBV7-2,NA,many,CASSRRGETQYF,TGTGCCAGCAGCCGTAGGGGGGAGACCCAGTACTTC
TRBJ2-4,TRBV18,TRBD1,few,CASSPDGQGPRYF,TGTGCCAGCTCACCCGACGGACAGGGCCCCCGGTACTTC
TRBJ2-7,TRBV29-1,NA,many,CSVVGQALSEQYF,TGCAGCGTTGTAGGGCAGGCGCTATCCGAGCAGTACTTC
TRBJ2-2,TRBV5-1,TRBD2,few,CASSLMETSGTGELFF,TGCGCCAGCAGCTTGATGGAGACTAGCGGCACCGGGGAGCTGTTTTTT